The clone carrying this T cell receptor beta chain occurred many times. No antigen is known for it. This sample is drawn from a study of blood T cells in healthy people across ages. Study results and limitations: The lack of PBMC sorting stopped any conclusive naive versus antigen-experienced comparison. As naive T cell percentage varied, TCR beta diversity correlated strongly with it.

CDR3 length: 13 residues. Trimming pared 0 bases from V and 1 base from J, leaving 6 bases between. Germline CDR1 reads DFQATT; CDR2 reads SNEGSKA (reference sequence). A sample-barcoded 5' primer and a J-beta primer mix were used in a second PCR of roughly 7 to 11 cycles. Template switching added a 12-random-nucleotide identifier to every cDNA molecule. MiXCR, run by TCRdb on the 5' RACE reads, gives a single entry per CDR3 protein. Among about 1,800,000 distinct CDR3 sequences listed, 28% were seen once. The receptor's source is a woman aged 25 to 39 in good health. This rearrangement joins TRBV20-1 to TRBJ1-1; D is unresolved. The sample comprised blood. The CDR3 region is CSARDIRNTEAFF. In DNA form, the CDR3 reads TGCAGTGCTAGAGATATCAGGAACACTGAAGCTTTCTTT.